Below, 22 T cell receptor beta chains from the same sample are listed, as sequenced in a study of blood T cell repertoires in COVID-19. The repertoire was sequenced with immunoSEQ multiplex PCR; TCRdb's copy has only in-frame clones and lacks some. This sample has 200,000 to 250,000 clones, with roughly 88% found just once. The sequenced sample consisted of PBMCs or T cells enriched from blood (not recorded which). These receptors originate from a woman in her thirties or forties with acute COVID-19.

The genes are TRBV24-1 and TRBJ2-3; D is possibly TRBD1 (6 bases). Germline assignment: CDR1 KGHDR and CDR2 SFDVKD. The CDR3 contains 15 residues. The V end was cut by 5 bases, the J end by 0 bases, with 11 bases between. In DNA, the CDR3 is TGTGCCACCAGTGGGGCCAGGGGTAGCACAGATACGCAGTATTTT. Translating it yields CATSGARGSTDTQYF.

The rearrangement joins TRBV25-1 to TRBJ1-5, with unresolved D. The CDR3 contains 13 residues. The V gene lost 5 bases and the J gene lost 3 bases, with 8 bases spanning the gap. CDR1 and CDR2 (germline): MGHDK, SYGVNS. The CDR3 nucleotides read TGTGCCAGCAGTTTCCAGGACAATCAGCCCCAGCATTTT. It encodes CASSFQDNQPQHF. Combining the CDR3 with reference TRBV25-1 and TRBJ1-5 gives the whole variable domain EADIYQTPRYLVIGTGKKITLECSQTMGHDKMYWYQQDPGMELHLIHYSYGVNSTEKGDLSSESTVSRIRTEHFPLTLESARPSHTSQYLCASSFQDNQPQHFGDGTRLSIL.

This sequence joins TRBV7-2 and TRBJ2-5, with 7 nucleotides matching TRBD2. Germline CDR1 and CDR2: SGHTA and FQGNSA. The CDR3 is made up of 14 amino acids. With V trimmed by 3 bases and J by 4 bases, 5 bases remained unmatched. For the CDR3, the DNA is TGTGCCAGCAGCTTGGTGGGGGGGACAGAGACCCAGTACTTC. Its translation is CASSLVGGTETQYF. Variable domain in full (rest from reference TRBV7-2 and TRBJ2-5): GAGVSQSPSNKVTEKGKDVELRCDPISGHTALYWYRQSLGQGLEFLIYFQGNSAPDKSGLPSDRFSAERTGGSVSTLTIQRTQQEDSAVYLCASSLVGGTETQYFGPGTRLLVL.

The V call is TRBV30, the J call TRBJ1-2; tentatively, D is TRBD1 (6 bases). V was trimmed by 2 bases and J by 2 bases, leaving 12 bases between them. The germline V gene has CDR1 GTSNPN and CDR2 SVGIG (reference sequence). CDR3 size: 14 residues. The CDR3 DNA sequence: TGTGCCTGGAGTTCTGGTCAGGGGAACTATGGCTACACCTTC. It is translated as CAWSSGQGNYGYTF.

The V and J genes are TRBV29-1 and TRBJ1-1, with D possibly TRBD1 on 5 matching bases. The CDR3 spans 13 residues. The germline gives CDR1 SQVTM, CDR2 ANQGSEA. Trimming took off 6 bases at V and 3 bases at J, with 14 bases between the two ends. CDR3 bases: TGCAGCGTACCGCAGGGTGGGGACACTGAAGCTTTCTTT. Encoded protein: CSVPQGGDTEAFF. The full variable domain, completed using reference TRBV29-1 and TRBJ1-1, is SAVISQKPSRDICQRGTSLTIQCQVDSQVTMMFWYRQQPGQSLTLIATANQGSEATYESGFVIDKFPISRPNLTFSTLTVSNMSPEDSSIYLCSVPQGGDTEAFFGQGTRLTVV.

The J gene is TRBJ1-1, the V gene TRBV3-1 (or the pseudogene TRBV3-2), with a weak D call TRBD1 (6 bases). V lost 1 base to trimming and J lost 7 bases, with 10 bases between them. This CDR3 region has 13 residues. CDR1 is LGHDT and CDR2 is YNNKEL in the germline V gene (reference sequence). CDR3 sequence: CASSQAGTNEAFF. CDR3 sequence (DNA): TGTGCCAGCAGCCAAGCCGGGACAAATGAAGCTTTCTTT.

The V and J genes are TRBV5-4 and TRBJ1-6; TRBD1 aligns across 7 bases. The length of the CDR3 is 15 residues. V was pared by 5 bases and J by 7 bases, with 9 bases of the junction left unmatched. Germline CDR1 is SGHNT and CDR2 is YYREEE (reference sequence). In nucleotides, the CDR3 is TGTGCCAGCAGAGGTCAAGGGACAGAAAATTCACCCCTCCACTTT. It yields the protein CASRGQGTENSPLHF.

The chain combines TRBV7-8 with TRBJ1-2; a weak D match, TRBD1 (6 bases). Germline V gives CDR1 SGHVS, CDR2 FQNEAQ. The V end lost 1 base, the J end lost 4 bases, and 13 bases lay between the germline ends. This CDR3 spans 15 amino acids. The CDR3 loop reads CASSLEHNRAYGYTF. CDR3 sequence (DNA): TGTGCCAGCAGCTTAGAGCATAACAGGGCCTATGGCTACACCTTC.

The gene calls are TRBV6-2 or TRBV6-3 and TRBJ1-2; TRBD1 matches at 7 bases. J was trimmed by 6 bases and V by 0 bases; bases with no gene match: 4. CDR3 size: 14 residues. CDR1 is MNHEY and CDR2 is SVGEGT in the germline V gene. CDR3: CASSYSSRGDGYTF. The CDR3 coding sequence is TGTGCCAGCAGTTACTCATCCAGGGGGGATGGCTACACCTTC.

The chain combines TRBV2 with TRBJ1-1; D is unclear. V shed 5 bases and J shed 3 bases, with 10 bases lying between them. Germline-derived CDR1 and CDR2 are SNHLY and FYNNEI. The CDR3 has 13 residues. CDR3 in amino acids: CASSREQYTEAFF. Here the CDR3 DNA reads TGTGCCAGCAGTAGAGAACAGTACACTGAAGCTTTCTTT.

The V and J genes are TRBV11-3 and TRBJ2-1, with 8 bases identical to TRBD2. CDR3 length: 16 amino acids. Germline CDR1 reads SGHNT; CDR2 reads YENEEA. V shed 1 base and J 7 bases; nucleotides not matched to a gene: 9. The CDR3 is CASSLGGTSARNEQFF. The DNA for the CDR3 is TGTGCCAGCAGCTTAGGGGGGACTAGTGCTAGGAATGAGCAGTTCTTC.

CDR3 amino acids: CASSFGLAGGRTDTQYF. CDR3 coding DNA: TGTGCCAGCAGCTTCGGACTAGCGGGGGGGCGGACAGATACGCAGTATTTT. The chain uses TRBV7-3 and TRBJ2-3; 15 bases fit TRBD2. CDR3 length: 17 amino acids. The germline CDR1 and CDR2 sequences are SGHTA and FQGTGA. V was pared by 3 bases and J by 3 bases, with 4 bases of the junction left unmatched.

This rearrangement joins TRBV30 to TRBJ1-1; D gene ambiguous. V was clipped by 4 bases and J by 1 base, with 7 bases between them. Germline values: CDR1 GTSNPN, CDR2 SVGIG (reference sequence). CDR3 length: 12 amino acids. CDR3: CAWTGSNTEAFF. The CDR3, as DNA: TGTGCCTGGACGGGGTCGAACACTGAAGCTTTCTTT.

In nucleotides, the CDR3 is TGTGCCAGCAGCCAAGGGATACAGGTTCAAGAGACCCAGTACTTC. Amino acid sequence: CASSQGIQVQETQYF. The chain carries TRBV3-1 (or the pseudogene TRBV3-2) and TRBJ2-5; the D gene is possibly TRBD1 (5 bases). Germline loops: CDR1 LGHDT, CDR2 YNNKEL (reference sequence). The CDR3 covers 15 residues. V was pared by 1 base and J by 2 bases, with 11 bases between.

The chain is built from TRBV7-2 and TRBJ1-1; D is uncertain. Per germline, CDR1 SGHTA and CDR2 FQGNSA. The V and J ends lost 1 base and 1 base respectively, with 10 bases between them. This CDR3 spans 15 amino acids. In DNA form, the CDR3 reads TGTGCCAGCAGCTTAGGGGTTGGGCAGAACACTGAAGCTTTCTTT. It is translated as CASSLGVGQNTEAFF.

The chain has TRBV10-3 and TRBJ1-5, with TRBD1 matching over 7 bases. The CDR3 loop spans 15 amino acids. Germline CDR1 and CDR2: ENHRY and SYGVKD. V dropped 0 bases and J dropped 4; count of bases not matched to a gene: 3. Written as DNA, the CDR3 is TGTGCCATCAGTGAGTCGACAGGGAAGAATCAGCCCCAGCATTTT. It specifies CAISESTGKNQPQHF.

The rearrangement uses TRBV29-1 and TRBJ1-1; D might be TRBD1 (6 bases). The CDR3 has 11 residues. V gave up 5 bases and J gave up 3 bases, with 7 bases separating them. Germline V CDR1 and CDR2: SQVTM, ANQGSEA. In nucleotides, the CDR3 is TGCAGCGTTAAGGGGGACACTGAAGCTTTCTTT. It specifies CSVKGDTEAFF.

The gene calls are TRBV5-1 and TRBJ1-1; TRBD1 is a possible D gene (5 bases). Germline values: CDR1 SGHRS, CDR2 YFSETQ. V was trimmed by 7 bases and J by 6 bases, leaving 10 bases between them. The CDR3 length is 11 residues. CDR3 coding DNA: TGCGCCAGCTCGGGGGAGGCTGAAGCTTTCTTT. Protein sequence: CASSGEAEAFF.

The rearrangement links TRBV7-2 to TRBJ1-1; 9 bases map to TRBD1. V shed 10 bases and J 1 base; nucleotides not matched to a gene: 10. Germline V gives CDR1 SGHTA, CDR2 FQGNSA. The CDR3 loop spans 15 amino acids. CDR3 nucleotides: TGTGCCACGCAACCGACAGGGGGGAGGAACACTGAAGCTTTCTTT. Its translation: CATQPTGGRNTEAFF.

V gene TRBV5-5 combines with J gene TRBJ2-7, with 10 positions matching TRBD2. The J segment lost 3 bases and the V segment lost 4 bases, leaving 4 bases of the junction unmatched. Germline CDR1 reads SGHKS; CDR2 reads YYEKEE (reference sequence). There are 14 residues in the CDR3. In DNA, the CDR3 is TGTGCCAGCAGCCCGAGCGGGGGGGGCTACGAGCAGTACTTC. Amino acid sequence: CASSPSGGGYEQYF.

The CDR3 coding sequence is TGTGCCAGCAGTTATGACGGCGGGGGAGAGACCCAGTACTTC. Translated: CASSYDGGGETQYF. The genes are TRBV6-6 and TRBJ2-5, with 7 bases aligning to TRBD2. Trimming at V came to 3 bases and at J to 4 bases, leaving 5 bases not matched to a gene. CDR1 is MNHNY, CDR2 SVGAGI, per germline (reference sequence). The CDR3 length is 14 residues.

The gene calls are TRBV11-2 and TRBJ1-1; 8 bases are shared with TRBD1. After removal of 3 bases from V and 1 base from J, the junction contained 1 base not matched to a gene. This CDR3 has 14 residues. Looked up from germline, CDR1 is SGHAT and CDR2 is FQNNGV. CDR3 protein: CASSFGTGNTEAFF. The CDR3 DNA reads TGTGCCAGCAGCTTCGGGACAGGGAACACTGAAGCTTTCTTT.